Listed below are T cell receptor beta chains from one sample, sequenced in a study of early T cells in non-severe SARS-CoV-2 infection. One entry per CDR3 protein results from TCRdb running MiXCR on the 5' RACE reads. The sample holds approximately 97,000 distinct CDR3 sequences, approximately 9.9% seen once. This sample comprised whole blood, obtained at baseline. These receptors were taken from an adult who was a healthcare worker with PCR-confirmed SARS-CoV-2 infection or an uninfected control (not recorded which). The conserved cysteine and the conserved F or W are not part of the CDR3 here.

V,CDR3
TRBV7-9,ASSLTGGMYTNEKLF
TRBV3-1,ASSQGIQSSTDTQY
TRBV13,ASSRTSGRPYEQY
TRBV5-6,ASSLLPQNTGELF
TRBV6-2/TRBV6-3,ASSSPSPSPGGYNEQF
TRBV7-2,ASSLSGPDTQY
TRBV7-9,ASSEQGSSYEQY
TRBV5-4,ASSYRGRTGELF
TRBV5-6,ASSLTGTEAF
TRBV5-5,ASSLRGQSSYEQY
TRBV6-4,ASSDSISGEQF
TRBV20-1,SARVHTLGEQY
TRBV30,AWSRAGDGANVLT
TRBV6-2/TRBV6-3,ASSYSRNSYEQY
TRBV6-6,ASTSQGADTEAF
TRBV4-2,ASSQYRGYGYT
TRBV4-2,ASSQDETGGNEQF
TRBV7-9,ASSRGLAENTDTQY
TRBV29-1,SVEPGLADFTDTQY
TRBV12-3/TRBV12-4,ASSSRRGQNIQY
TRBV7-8,ASSTKGQVYNEQF
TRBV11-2,ASSQGLAGVDTQY
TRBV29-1,SVADPTEAF
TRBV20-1,SARDRLAGVGEQF
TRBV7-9,ASSLAQGSNEKLF
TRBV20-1,SARTSGGESTDTQY
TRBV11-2,ASSFRTGAYEQY
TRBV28,ASSSPWTGSPGELF
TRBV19,ASTSPRDRGQSTQY
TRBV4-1,ASSQEPPTPGNAGDRNTIY
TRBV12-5,ASGQPGQGAIEAF
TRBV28,ASGGVETQY
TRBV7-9,ASSLMTGGGEKLF
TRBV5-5,ASSSYPTRGETQY
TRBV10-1,ASTPSRATEAF
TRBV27,ASSSIVTGSPYEQY
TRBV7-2,ASTHNGRNTEAF
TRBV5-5,ASSEGPSGTSSYNEQF
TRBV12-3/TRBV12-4,ASSPSGLDAEQY
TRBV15,ATSRGSGGVNEQY
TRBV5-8,ASSLEEFRVFYGRDTEAF
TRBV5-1,ASSPLGGRGGTEAF
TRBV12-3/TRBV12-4,ASSPRLEPEAF
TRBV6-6,AARGAGANVLT
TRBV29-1,SVEGEGHEQY
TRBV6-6,ASSYSNLRLQGATEAF
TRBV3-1,AGSWDSNYEQY
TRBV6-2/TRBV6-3,ASSYLAGGETQY
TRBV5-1,ASSFRTGDGGANVLT
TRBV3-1,ASSPIEGQGFNEQF
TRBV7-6,ASSLVPSGNREQY
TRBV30,AWSEISGRVRETQY
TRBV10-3,AISESAGTYNEQF
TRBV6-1,ASSRPGQGVEATNEKLF
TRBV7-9,ASSLDLGEQY
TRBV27,ASSFLRDRIVLT
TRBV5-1,ASSAGWSSEAF
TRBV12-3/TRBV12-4,ASSFTSGGSNEQF
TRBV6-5,ASSYSWVPNSGNTIY